These 6 T cell receptor beta chains share one sample of origin, sequenced in a study of cytomegalovirus exposure and HLA in healthy donors. Assay: immunoSEQ multiplex PCR; the TCRdb copy retains only in-frame clones and omits some. The sample lists roughly 150,000 clones, 80% to 85% occurring once. Sequenced: PBMCs. These TCRs come from a man in his thirties or forties in good health and CMV-seropositive.

This chain joins TRBV29-1 and TRBJ2-3, with 10 nucleotides matching TRBD2. CDR1 is SQVTM and CDR2 is ANQGSEA in the germline V gene. The CDR3 totals 15 residues. Losses at the gene ends were 6 bases for V and 3 bases for J; bases not matched to a gene: 9. The CDR3 nucleotides are TGCAGCGTCACACGTCTAGCGGGGGTTACAGATACGCAGTATTTT. It encodes CSVTRLAGVTDTQYF.

This rearrangement joins TRBV25-1 to TRBJ2-7; TRBD1 agrees at 7 bases. The germline V gene encodes CDR1 MGHDK and CDR2 SYGVNS. The CDR3 runs 14 residues. Trimming took 1 base from V and 3 from J; bases not matched to a gene: 3. The CDR3 loop is CASSESNRGYEQYF. CDR3 DNA sequence: TGTGCCAGCAGTGAATCTAACAGGGGCTACGAGCAGTACTTC.

The chain carries TRBV27 and TRBJ1-1; possible D gene TRBD1, 6 bases. Germline-derived CDR1 and CDR2 are MNHEY and SMNVEV (reference sequence). The CDR3 totals 16 residues. The germline V and J ends were trimmed by 1 base and 3 bases, with 15 bases remaining between them. The CDR3 DNA reads as TGTGCCAGCAGTTTATTTTCCACAGGGTTGGACACTGAAGCTTTCTTT. As protein: CASSLFSTGLDTEAFF.

This sequence joins TRBV30 and TRBJ2-7; D remains unclear. This CDR3 contains 14 residues. Germline assignment: CDR1 GTSNPN and CDR2 SVGIG (reference sequence). V shed 1 base and J shed 2 bases, with 12 bases lying between them. In nucleotides, the CDR3 is TGTGCCTGGAGTGGGGCTGCCACCGCCTACGAGCAGTACTTC. This translates into CAWSGAATAYEQYF.

The J gene is TRBJ2-1, the V gene TRBV5-5; maybe TRBD2 (5 bases). The CDR3 is 15 residues long. Germline CDR1 is SGHKS and CDR2 is YYEKEE (reference sequence). Between the trimmed V and J ends, which lost 2 bases and 6 bases, there was a span of 15 bases. Here the CDR3 DNA reads TGTGCCAGCAGCTTAAGGCCGGAGGACGGCAATGAGCAGTTCTTC. Residues: CASSLRPEDGNEQFF. Together with reference TRBV5-5 and TRBJ2-1, the CDR3 gives the full variable domain: DAGVTQSPTHLIKTRGQQVTLRCSPISGHKSVSWYQQVLGQGPQFIFQYYEKEERGRGNFPDRFSARQFPNYSSELNVNALLLGDSALYLCASSLRPEDGNEQFFGPGTRLTVL.

The chain has TRBV7-3 and TRBJ2-2, with 10 bases identical to TRBD1. Germline V lookup: CDR1 SGHTA, CDR2 FQGTGA. The CDR3 spans 15 residues. With 4 bases clipped from V and 7 bases from J, the junction kept 6 bases outside the gene matches. In nucleotides, the CDR3 is TGTGCCAGCAGCTCCCAAGGGACAGGGGACGGGGAGCTGTTTTTT. Protein sequence: CASSSQGTGDGELFF.